Shown below are 30 T cell receptor beta chains from a single sample sequenced in a study of T cell responses to AZD1222 COVID-19 vaccine (dated by TCRdb to about 2021). The time point label on this specimen signifies: about 28 days (+/-7) after the second vaccine dose. The library came from the immunoSEQ multiplex PCR assay. Here the immuneACCESS table is served through TCRdb, limited to in-frame sequences with V and J called. Missing clones are a known gap in these copies; in checked studies unresolved V genes cover under half, and the rest lacks a known reason. The table for this sample lists 110,000 to 150,000 clones; around 90% of them were counted only once. About 3.1% of the sample is in the top ten clones. Sequenced material: peripheral blood, taken 28 days after the second AZD1222 dose. The source of these receptors is an adult who received the AZD1222 COVID-19 vaccine.

The rearrangement joins TRBV10-2 to TRBJ2-5; D unresolved. From germline, CDR1 is WSHSY and CDR2 SAAADI. The CDR3 sequence is 13 residues long. V lost 6 bases, J lost 3 bases, and 11 bases lay in between. The DNA for the CDR3 is TGCGCCAGCAGGGACCCGGGTAAAGAGACCCAGTACTTC. This gives the protein CASRDPGKETQYF.

In this sample, this clone turned up many times. The chain employs TRBV11-1 and TRBJ2-1; 8 bases map to TRBD1. Per germline, CDR1 SGHAT and CDR2 FQDESV (reference sequence). This CDR3 comprises 16 residues. Trimming at V came to 3 bases and at J to 3 bases, leaving 7 bases not matched to a gene. The CDR3 sequence: CASSLTGEAFYNEQFF. The CDR3 DNA is TGTGCCAGCAGCTTGACAGGGGAGGCCTTCTACAATGAGCAGTTCTTC.

CDR3 in DNA: TGTGCCAGCAGCTTGACTAGCGGGGGAACATACGAGCAGTACTTC. Residues: CASSLTSGGTYEQYF. The chain recombines TRBV7-2 with TRBJ2-7, with 12 bases matching TRBD2. CDR3 length equals 15 residues. V shed 3 bases and J 4 bases; nucleotides not matched to a gene: 4. The germline gives CDR1 SGHTA, CDR2 FQGNSA.

The J gene is TRBJ2-7, the V gene TRBV29-1; D unclear. The CDR3 covers 12 residues. The V end was cut by 6 bases, the J end by 2 bases, with 11 bases between. The V gene's germline CDR1 is SQVTM and CDR2 ANQGSEA. CDR3 sequence reads: CSVEDGTYEQYF. The CDR3 DNA sequence: TGCAGCGTCGAGGATGGTACCTACGAGCAGTACTTC.

Here the CDR3 reads CASTRQNSNQPQHF. The CDR3 nucleotides read TGTGCCAGCACCCGGCAGAATAGCAATCAGCCCCAGCATTTT. V gene TRBV6-5 combines with J gene TRBJ1-5, with D unresolved. The CDR3 is 14 amino acids. V shed 7 bases and J shed 0 bases, with 10 bases lying between them. The V gene's germline CDR1 is MNHEY and CDR2 SVGAGI.

The chain employs TRBV30 and TRBJ2-7, with D perhaps matching TRBD1 (6 bases). V dropped 2 bases and J dropped 6 bases, with 11 bases sitting between them. The V gene's germline CDR1 is GTSNPN and CDR2 SVGIG (reference sequence). The CDR3 covers 12 residues. Here the CDR3 reads CAWSPQGLEQYF. The CDR3 DNA is TGTGCCTGGAGTCCACAGGGCCTCGAGCAGTACTTC.

The rearrangement joins TRBV9 to TRBJ1-3, with D uncertain. CDR1 and CDR2 from the germline V gene are SGDLS and YYNGEE. Trimming pared 0 bases from V and 4 bases from J, leaving 8 bases between. The CDR3 runs to 14 residues. This CDR3 reads CASSVGHEGNTIYF. CDR3 coding DNA: TGTGCCAGCAGCGTAGGACATGAAGGAAACACCATATATTTT.

V is TRBV11-2 and J is TRBJ1-2; D gene unclear. The CDR3 length is 14 residues. Germline CDR1 and CDR2: SGHAT and FQNNGV. V was shortened by 3 bases and J by 2 bases, with 10 bases between the two germline ends. CDR3 amino acids: CASSLGSANYGYTF. The CDR3 nucleotides read TGTGCCAGCAGCTTGGGTTCAGCGAACTATGGCTACACCTTC.

The chain couples TRBV28 to TRBJ1-2, with TRBD1 matching 7 bases. CDR3 length equals 12 residues. After removal of 7 bases from V and 7 bases from J, the junction contained 6 bases not matched to a gene. Per the germline V gene, CDR1 is MDHEN and CDR2 is SYDVKM. CDR3 loop: CASKEGAGGYTF. As DNA, the CDR3 is TGTGCCAGCAAGGAGGGGGCAGGTGGCTACACCTTC.

Concerning this clone itself: This specimen includes other DNA sequences encoding the same CDR3. This rearrangement joins TRBV3-1 (or the pseudogene TRBV3-2) to TRBJ2-1; D not resolved. Trimming took 3 bases from V and 5 from J, leaving 5 bases between them. Looked up from germline, CDR1 is LGHDT and CDR2 is YNNKEL (reference sequence). This CDR3 region has 12 residues. The CDR3 loop is CASSHLNNEQFF. Here the CDR3 DNA reads TGTGCCAGCAGCCACCTTAACAATGAGCAGTTCTTC.

This clone has just a few counts. The chain combines TRBV28 with TRBJ1-3; tentatively, D is TRBD1 (5 bases). This CDR3 has 14 residues. V shed 6 bases and J shed 4 bases, with 13 bases lying between them. In germline, CDR1 is MDHEN, CDR2 SYDVKM. CDR3 nucleotide sequence: TGTGCCAGCAGCCCCAGCGGGGCGGGAAACACCATATATTTT. It yields the protein CASSPSGAGNTIYF.

The CDR3 region has the DNA TGTGCCACCAGCAGACAGACAGGGGGCCCGAGCGAGCAGTACTTC. Its translation is CATSRQTGGPSEQYF. The chain has TRBV15 and TRBJ2-7, with 10 bases matching TRBD1. The J segment lost 6 bases and the V segment lost 2 bases, leaving 7 bases of the junction unmatched. This CDR3 contains 15 residues. Germline V lookup: CDR1 LNHNV, CDR2 YYDKDF (reference sequence).

In regard to this clone: Different DNA sequences within this sample yield the same CDR3. The V gene is TRBV5-1, the J gene TRBJ2-5; D call uncertain. The germline gives CDR1 SGHRS, CDR2 YFSETQ. Trimming took 2 bases from V and 5 from J, leaving 4 bases between them. This CDR3 region has 11 residues. The CDR3 DNA is TGCGCCAGCAGCTTTGGGGAGACCCAGTACTTC. It translates to CASSFGETQYF.

The chain carries TRBV5-5 and TRBJ1-6; D gene unclear. Trimming removed 3 bases from V and 10 bases from J, with 23 bases in between. The CDR3 has 17 residues. Germline V CDR1 and CDR2: SGHKS, YYEKEE (reference sequence). The CDR3 loop reads CASSSLPGVTAGSPLHF. The CDR3 DNA reads as TGTGCCAGCAGCTCCCTCCCTGGTGTGACGGCCGGGTCACCCCTCCACTTT.

The chain employs TRBV7-9 and TRBJ2-5; TRBD2 aligns across 10 bases. This CDR3 contains 17 residues. V was clipped by 10 bases and J by 1 base; unmatched bases: 15. Per the germline V gene, CDR1 is SEHNR and CDR2 is FQNEAQ (reference sequence). The CDR3 protein is CAKVPLAGSGRQETQYF. The CDR3, as DNA: TGTGCCAAAGTCCCACTAGCGGGAAGCGGACGCCAAGAGACCCAGTACTTC.

This clone was seen more than once but under ten times. The chain employs TRBV24-1 and TRBJ1-2, with D maybe TRBD1 (6 bases). V dropped 9 bases and J dropped 4 bases, with 17 bases sitting between them. CDR3 length: 14 residues. Germline V lookup: CDR1 KGHDR, CDR2 SFDVKD. CDR3 coding DNA: TGTGCCACCGAGGACAGAGCAAGGGGCTATGGCTACACCTTC. It codes for CATEDRARGYGYTF.

Here the CDR3 reads CASRTRKGEQYF. The CDR3, as DNA: TGTGCCAGCAGAACTCGCAAGGGCGAGCAGTACTTC. This sequence joins TRBV6-6 and TRBJ2-7; D is uncertain. The CDR3 extends over 12 amino acids. V lost 6 bases, J lost 6 bases, and 12 bases lay in between. Germline lookup yields CDR1 MNHNY and CDR2 SVGAGI (reference sequence).

The chain combines TRBV7-2 with TRBJ1-2; D is perhaps TRBD1 (6 bases). The germline gives CDR1 SGHTA, CDR2 FQGNSA. The CDR3 totals 15 residues. Trimming stripped 5 bases from V and 8 bases from J, with 21 bases between. CDR3 sequence: CASSIQGTEFGGYTF. DNA of the CDR3: TGTGCCAGCAGCATACAGGGAACAGAGTTTGGAGGCTACACCTTC.

The chain employs TRBV5-3 and TRBJ1-2; D gene ambiguous. TRBV5-3 is marked as an open reading frame, function uncertain. CDR3 length equals 13 residues. Trimming shortened V by 0 bases and J by 7 bases, and 10 bases separated the two germline ends. CDR3 sequence reads: CARSLASAFGYTF. The DNA of the CDR3 is TGTGCCAGAAGCTTGGCCTCAGCTTTTGGCTACACCTTC.

The V and J genes are TRBV5-6 and TRBJ2-1; 7 nucleotides line up with TRBD2. The CDR3 spans 15 residues. Germline V lookup: CDR1 SGHDT, CDR2 YYEEEE. The trim removed 4 bases at V and 2 bases at J, leaving 6 bases unmatched. For the CDR3, the DNA is TGTGCCAGCAGCCCCGGGACTAACCCCTACAATGAGCAGTTCTTC. Its protein product is CASSPGTNPYNEQFF.

V usage is TRBV28 and J usage is TRBJ1-2; D may be TRBD1 (6 bases). This CDR3 spans 14 amino acids. V was pared by 5 bases and J by 7 bases, with 17 bases between. Germline lookup yields CDR1 MDHEN and CDR2 SYDVKM. The CDR3 DNA reads TGTGCCAGCAGTCTTAAAACAGGGAGTGGTGGCTACACCTTC. Translated, it gives CASSLKTGSGGYTF.

This clone has only a few counts. The gene calls are TRBV10-3 and TRBJ1-1; a possible D gene is TRBD1 (5 bases). CDR1 ENHRY and CDR2 SYGVKD come from the germline V gene. Trimming left V 4 bases short and J 1 base short, with 7 bases between. CDR3 length equals 13 residues. CDR3 region: CAISVTGNTEAFF. In DNA form, the CDR3 reads TGTGCCATCAGTGTCACAGGGAACACTGAAGCTTTCTTT.

Comments on this clone: The junction and the germline gene differ at one end; a read error may be behind it. The CDR3 is CASSLVRLGSNQPQHF. For the CDR3, the DNA is TGTGCTAGCAGCTTAGTTCGCCTTGGTAGCAATCAGCCCCAGCATTTT. The J gene is TRBJ1-5, the V gene TRBV7-7, with D uncertain. CDR1 SSHAT and CDR2 FNYEAQ come from the germline V gene (reference sequence). CDR3 length: 16 residues.

This clone was seen a handful of times. The CDR3 reads CASSQEFPSGSGSVYEQYF. CDR3 DNA sequence: TGTGCCAGCAGCCAAGAATTCCCATCGGGTAGCGGGAGTGTCTACGAGCAGTACTTC. This chain connects TRBV4-2 to TRBJ2-7, with 9 bases lining up with TRBD2. Per the germline V gene, CDR1 is LGHNA and CDR2 is YNFKEQ. This CDR3 is built from 19 residues. V was clipped by 0 bases and J by 3 bases; unmatched bases: 15.

The chain couples TRBV7-2 to TRBJ1-6; weak D call: TRBD1 (6 bases). Per germline, CDR1 SGHTA and CDR2 FQGNSA. Trimming stripped 3 bases from V and 7 bases from J, with 13 bases between. CDR3 length: 15 amino acids. DNA of the CDR3: TGTGCCAGCAGCTTCAACAGGGTAGGGAATTCACCCCTCCACTTT. This codes for CASSFNRVGNSPLHF. The entire variable domain, with the rest obtained from reference TRBV7-2 and TRBJ1-6, is as follows: GAGVSQSPSNKVTEKGKDVELRCDPISGHTALYWYRQSLGQGLEFLIYFQGNSAPDKSGLPSDRFSAERTGGSVSTLTIQRTQQEDSAVYLCASSFNRVGNSPLHFGNGTRLTVT.

The chain combines TRBV13 with TRBJ2-1; 10 positions match TRBD2. V gave up 8 bases and J gave up 3 bases; unmatched junction bases: 28. The CDR3 spans 22 residues. The germline CDR1 and CDR2 sequences are PRHDT and FYEKMQ (reference sequence). CDR3 in DNA: TGTGCCAGCCGCCGAGCCTACCCGAGCGGGAGGGCCCCAGGCCCCCACTACAATGAGCAGTTCTTC. It encodes CASRRAYPSGRAPGPHYNEQFF. Supplemented by reference TRBV13 and TRBJ2-1, the full variable domain reads AAGVIQSPRHLIKEKRETATLKCYPIPRHDTVYWYQQGPGQDPQFLISFYEKMQSDKGSIPDRFSAQQFSDYHSELNMSSLELGDSALYFCASRRAYPSGRAPGPHYNEQFFGPGTRLTVL.

The chain uses TRBV28 and TRBJ2-7, with a possible D match to TRBD1 (5 bases). CDR1 MDHEN and CDR2 SYDVKM come from the germline V gene. The ends were cut back, 2 bases at V and 5 bases at J, with 7 bases in the middle. The CDR3 is 12 residues long. In nucleotides, the CDR3 is TGTGCCAGCAGTTTACGGACAAACGAGCAGTACTTC. Translating it yields CASSLRTNEQYF. The variable domain in full, with the rest retrieved from reference TRBV28 and TRBJ2-7, is DVKVTQSSRYLVKRTGEKVFLECVQDMDHENMFWYRQDPGLGLRLIYFSYDVKMKEKGDIPEGYSVSREKKERFSLILESASTNQTSMYLCASSLRTNEQYFGPGTRLTVT.

The CDR3 spells CATSGSPYNEQFF. As DNA, the CDR3 is TGTGCCACCAGCGGCAGCCCCTACAATGAGCAGTTCTTC. The rearrangement links TRBV24-1 to TRBJ2-1; D is unresolved. This CDR3 has 13 amino acids. With 7 bases removed from V and 2 bases from J, the gap between germline ends came to 8 bases. Germline V gives CDR1 KGHDR, CDR2 SFDVKD.

The genes are TRBV29-1 and TRBJ1-2; no clear D. Germline V CDR1 and CDR2: SQVTM, ANQGSEA. The V end was cut by 0 bases, the J end by 8 bases, with 10 bases between. This CDR3 region has 12 residues. The CDR3: CSVEDLGGGYTF. The CDR3, as DNA: TGCAGCGTTGAAGATTTGGGTGGAGGCTACACCTTC.

V gene TRBV7-2 combines with J gene TRBJ2-7; D gene ambiguous. Trimming took 0 bases from V and 6 from J, leaving 9 bases between them. From germline, CDR1 is SGHTA and CDR2 FQGNSA. The CDR3 is made up of 13 amino acids. For the CDR3, the DNA is TGTGCCAGCAGCTTAGCTGTCGGCGGCGAGCAGTACTTC. Amino acid sequence: CASSLAVGGEQYF.